These 18 T cell receptor beta chains came from one sample sequenced in a study of shared clonotypes between healthy human individuals. Repertoires were generated with immunoSEQ multiplex PCR, while TCRdb's copy carries only in-frame clones and drops some. This sample has some 2,500,000 clones; approximately 94% occur once, and the top ten carry more than 0.35%. Sequenced input: naive CD4+ T cells from PBMCs. Stated subset: CD45RA+ positively selected. The receptors derive from a man aged 18 to 30 in good health. Some clones in this sample may be carry-over from other donors' samples.

The chain uses TRBV7-9 and TRBJ1-1; TRBD1 matches 7 bases. The trim removed 1 base at V and 3 bases at J, leaving 5 bases unmatched. This CDR3 is 15 amino acids long. Germline-derived CDR1 and CDR2 are SEHNR and FQNEAQ (reference sequence). The CDR3 is CASSLDRGWDTEAFF. The CDR3 DNA reads as TGTGCCAGCAGCTTAGACAGGGGTTGGGACACTGAAGCTTTCTTT.

The chain recombines TRBV2 with TRBJ2-1; weak D call: TRBD2 (6 bases). V was trimmed by 7 bases and J by 1 base, leaving 11 bases between them. Germline V gives CDR1 SNHLY, CDR2 FYNNEI. This CDR3 is 14 amino acids long. The CDR3 loop reads CASIREESYNEQFF. The CDR3, as DNA: TGTGCCAGCATTAGGGAGGAATCCTACAATGAGCAGTTCTTC.

This clone was recorded only once. Other DNA variants within this sample encode the same CDR3. The rearrangement links TRBV5-1 to TRBJ2-5; D might be TRBD1 or TRBD2, each matching 5 bases. The CDR3 spans 14 residues. Germline values: CDR1 SGHRS, CDR2 YFSETQ. V shed 4 bases and J shed 2 bases, with 12 bases lying between them. CDR3 coding DNA: TGCGCCAGCAGCCCGGGGACGGCACAAGAGACCCAGTACTTC. Translating gives CASSPGTAQETQYF.

CDR3 residues: CASSLAGTVNQPQHF. CDR3 sequence (DNA): TGTGCCAGCAGCTTGGCCGGGACAGTGAATCAGCCCCAGCATTTT. This chain uses TRBV5-6 with TRBJ1-5, with TRBD1 identical over 7 bases. V lost 0 bases to trimming and J lost 4 bases; unmatched junction nucleotides: 4. CDR1 is SGHDT and CDR2 is YYEEEE in the germline V gene. The CDR3 spans 15 residues.

This chain connects TRBV5-1 to TRBJ1-2, with a tentative D call TRBD1 (5 bases). The V gene lost 4 bases and the J gene lost 3 bases, with 10 bases spanning the gap. The CDR3 spans 13 residues. The germline V gene has CDR1 SGHRS and CDR2 YFSETQ. The CDR3 sequence is CASSEGTDYGYTF. The DNA of the CDR3 is TGCGCCAGCAGCGAGGGGACGGACTATGGCTACACCTTC.

The V call is TRBV4-2, the J call TRBJ2-7, with 14 bases matching TRBD2. This CDR3 is 18 amino acids long. Germline V gene lookup returns CDR1 LGHNA and CDR2 YNFKEQ. Germline trimming cut 1 base from V and 2 bases from J; bases unmatched to any gene: 7. As DNA, the CDR3 is TGTGCCAGCAGCCAAGCCGGACTAGCGGGGGGAGGGACCTACGAGCAGTACTTC. This gives the protein CASSQAGLAGGGTYEQYF.

The rearrangement uses TRBV6-1 and TRBJ2-1; the D gene is possibly TRBD2 (6 bases). V lost 2 bases, J lost 9 bases, and 11 bases lay in between. There are 13 residues in the CDR3. The germline V gene has CDR1 MNHNS and CDR2 SASEGT. CDR3 region: CASSELGGAEQFF. As DNA, the CDR3 is TGTGCCAGCAGTGAATTAGGCGGGGCTGAGCAGTTCTTC.

The genes are TRBV30 and TRBJ1-4, with a possible D match to TRBD1 (5 bases). V was cut by 2 bases and J by 7 bases, with 17 bases left in between. Germline lookup yields CDR1 GTSNPN and CDR2 SVGIG (reference sequence). The CDR3 has 15 amino acids. The CDR3: CAWSPPGGAVEKLFF. The DNA of the CDR3 is TGTGCCTGGAGTCCCCCGGGAGGGGCGGTTGAAAAACTGTTTTTT.

The genes are TRBV6-6 and TRBJ2-7, with 10 bases aligning to TRBD2. Germline CDR1 reads MNHNY; CDR2 reads SVGAGI (reference sequence). J was trimmed by 0 bases and V by 2 bases; bases with no gene match: 4. This CDR3 contains 16 residues. CDR3 nucleotide sequence: TGTGCCAGCAGTTACCCTAGCGGGGGTATCTCCTACGAGCAGTACTTC. This codes for CASSYPSGGISYEQYF.

This chain uses TRBV11-2 with TRBJ1-4; D possibly corresponds to TRBD1 (5 bases). The CDR3 sequence is 14 residues long. V was pared by 5 bases and J by 7 bases, with 14 bases between. Germline CDR1 SGHAT, CDR2 FQNNGV. CDR3 DNA: TGTGCCAGCAGCCATCCCGGGGGGGGTGAAAAACTGTTTTTT. Translated, it gives CASSHPGGGEKLFF.

This rearrangement joins TRBV6-6 to TRBJ1-5; 8 positions agree with TRBD1. The V segment lost 6 bases and the J segment 7 bases; nucleotides outside the gene matches: 8. The CDR3 is 14 residues long. Germline lookup yields CDR1 MNHNY and CDR2 SVGAGI (reference sequence). The CDR3 region has the DNA TGTGCCAGCAGCCAAGGACAGGGTTGGCAGCCCCAGCATTTT. Its translation is CASSQGQGWQPQHF.

The chain links TRBV29-1 to TRBJ2-1, with 9 bases lining up with TRBD1. V shed 6 bases and J 5 bases; nucleotides not matched to a gene: 8. The CDR3 contains 14 residues. The germline CDR1 and CDR2 sequences are SQVTM and ANQGSEA. CDR3 sequence: CSVPRTGADNEQFF. The CDR3 DNA reads TGCAGCGTCCCCAGGACAGGGGCCGACAATGAGCAGTTCTTC.

This chain links TRBV5-1 with TRBJ2-7, with D maybe TRBD1 (5 bases). The germline V and J ends were trimmed by 0 bases and 3 bases, with 22 bases remaining between them. In germline, CDR1 is SGHRS, CDR2 YFSETQ. The CDR3 has 18 amino acids. As DNA, the CDR3 is TGCGCCAGCAGCTTGGGTGGAAGGGGCAGTCCCTCTCACTACGAGCAGTACTTC. Translated, it gives CASSLGGRGSPSHYEQYF.

On this clone itself: The same CDR3 is also encoded by other DNA sequences in this sample. The chain employs TRBV18 and TRBJ1-5; possible D gene TRBD1, 6 bases. Trimming stripped 2 bases from V and 0 bases from J, with 11 bases between. The CDR3 runs 16 residues. Looked up from germline, CDR1 is KGHSH and CDR2 is LQKENI. The CDR3 protein is CASSPSGANSNQPQHF. The CDR3 bases are TGTGCCAGCTCACCATCAGGGGCTAATAGCAATCAGCCCCAGCATTTT.

This rearrangement joins TRBV28 to TRBJ2-3; D is undetermined. There are 16 residues in the CDR3. The ends were cut back, 2 bases at V and 4 bases at J, with 16 bases in the middle. Germline-derived CDR1 and CDR2 are MDHEN and SYDVKM. CDR3 nucleotides: TGTGCCAGCAGTTTAGATAGCTCGTCAGCCGCAGATACGCAGTATTTT. It encodes CASSLDSSSAADTQYF.

The rearrangement joins TRBV7-9 to TRBJ2-1, with 10 bases lining up with TRBD2. CDR3 size: 16 residues. The V gene end was trimmed by 6 bases and the J gene end by 3 bases; junction bases not matched to a gene: 8. The germline CDR1 and CDR2 sequences are SEHNR and FQNEAQ (reference sequence). As DNA, the CDR3 is TGTGCCAGCAGTCACATCTCTAGCGGGAGCTACAATGAGCAGTTCTTC. It translates to CASSHISSGSYNEQFF.

This chain connects TRBV6-1 to TRBJ2-3; 8 positions agree with TRBD1. Germline V CDR1 and CDR2: MNHNS, SASEGT. The CDR3 totals 14 residues. V gave up 8 bases and J gave up 3 bases; unmatched junction bases: 7. CDR3 sequence reads: CASARGLVTDTQYF. CDR3 bases: TGTGCCAGCGCCAGGGGGCTGGTTACAGATACGCAGTATTTT.

This clone was counted once. The chain combines TRBV30 with TRBJ1-3; D remains unclear. The CDR3 spans 12 residues. Between the trimmed V and J ends, which lost 5 bases and 4 bases, there was a span of 9 bases. Per germline, CDR1 GTSNPN and CDR2 SVGIG (reference sequence). CDR3 nucleotides: TGTGCCTGGGAGGCTTCCGGAAACACCATATATTTT. It codes for CAWEASGNTIYF.